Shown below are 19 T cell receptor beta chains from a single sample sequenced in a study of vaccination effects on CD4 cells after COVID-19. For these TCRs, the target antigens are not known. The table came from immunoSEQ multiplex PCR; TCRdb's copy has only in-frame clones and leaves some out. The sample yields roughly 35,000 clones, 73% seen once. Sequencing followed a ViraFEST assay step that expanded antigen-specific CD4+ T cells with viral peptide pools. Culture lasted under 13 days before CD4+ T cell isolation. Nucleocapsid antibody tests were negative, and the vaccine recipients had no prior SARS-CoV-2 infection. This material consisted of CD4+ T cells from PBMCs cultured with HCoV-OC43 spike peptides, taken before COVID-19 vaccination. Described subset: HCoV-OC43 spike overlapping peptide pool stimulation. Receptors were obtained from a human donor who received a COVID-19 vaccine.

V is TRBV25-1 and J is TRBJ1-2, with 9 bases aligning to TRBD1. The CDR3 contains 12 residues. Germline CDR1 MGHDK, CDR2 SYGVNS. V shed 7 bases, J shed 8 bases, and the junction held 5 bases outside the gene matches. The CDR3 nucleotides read TGTGCCAGCAAGGGACAGGGTATCGGCTACACCTTC. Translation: CASKGQGIGYTF.

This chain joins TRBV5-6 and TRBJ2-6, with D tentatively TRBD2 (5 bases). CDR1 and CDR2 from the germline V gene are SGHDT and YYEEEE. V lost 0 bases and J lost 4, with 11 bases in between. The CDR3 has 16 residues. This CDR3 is CASSLGPTGGANVLTF. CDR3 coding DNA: TGTGCCAGCAGCTTGGGGCCAACGGGGGGGGCCAACGTCCTGACTTTC.

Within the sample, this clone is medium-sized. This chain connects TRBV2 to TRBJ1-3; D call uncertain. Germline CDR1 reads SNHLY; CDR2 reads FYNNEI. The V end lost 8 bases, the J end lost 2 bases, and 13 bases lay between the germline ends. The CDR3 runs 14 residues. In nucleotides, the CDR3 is TGTGCCAGCCTTCCCATAATCACTGGAAACACCATATATTTT. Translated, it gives CASLPIITGNTIYF.

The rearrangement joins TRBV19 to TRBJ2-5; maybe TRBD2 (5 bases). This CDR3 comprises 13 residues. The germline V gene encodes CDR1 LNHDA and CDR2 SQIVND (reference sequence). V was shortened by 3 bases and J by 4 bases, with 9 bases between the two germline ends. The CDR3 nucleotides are TGTGCCAGTAGTATGGAGGCACCAGAGACCCAGTACTTC. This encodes CASSMEAPETQYF.

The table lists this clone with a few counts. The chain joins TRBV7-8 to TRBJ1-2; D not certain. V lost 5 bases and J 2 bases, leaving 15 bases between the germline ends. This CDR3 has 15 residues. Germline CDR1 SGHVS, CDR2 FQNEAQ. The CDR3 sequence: CASSPSGRVNYGYTF. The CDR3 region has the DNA TGTGCCAGCAGCCCTTCGGGCAGAGTCAACTATGGCTACACCTTC.

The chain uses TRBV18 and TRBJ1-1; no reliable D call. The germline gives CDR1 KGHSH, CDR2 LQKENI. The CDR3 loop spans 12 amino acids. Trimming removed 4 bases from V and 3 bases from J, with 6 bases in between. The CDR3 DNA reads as TGTGCCAGCTCACAGGTGGACACTGAAGCTTTCTTT. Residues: CASSQVDTEAFF.

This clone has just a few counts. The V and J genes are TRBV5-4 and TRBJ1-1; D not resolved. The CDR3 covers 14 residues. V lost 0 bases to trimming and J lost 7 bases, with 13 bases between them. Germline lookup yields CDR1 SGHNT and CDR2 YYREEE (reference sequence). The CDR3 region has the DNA TGTGCCAGCAGCTTGGAAGGCCGGGCGGTTGAAGCTTTCTTT. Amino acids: CASSLEGRAVEAFF.

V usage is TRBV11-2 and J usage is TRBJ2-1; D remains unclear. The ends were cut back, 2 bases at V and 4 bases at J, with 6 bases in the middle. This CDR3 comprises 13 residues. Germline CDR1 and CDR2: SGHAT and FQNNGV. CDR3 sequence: CASSLLDYNEQFF. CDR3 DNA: TGTGCCAGCAGCTTATTAGATTACAATGAGCAGTTCTTC. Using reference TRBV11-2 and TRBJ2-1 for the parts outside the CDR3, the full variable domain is EAGVAQSPRYKIIEKRQSVAFWCNPISGHATLYWYQQILGQGPKLLIQFQNNGVVDDSQLPKDRFSAERLKGVDSTLKIQPAKLEDSAVYLCASSLLDYNEQFFGPGTRLTVL.

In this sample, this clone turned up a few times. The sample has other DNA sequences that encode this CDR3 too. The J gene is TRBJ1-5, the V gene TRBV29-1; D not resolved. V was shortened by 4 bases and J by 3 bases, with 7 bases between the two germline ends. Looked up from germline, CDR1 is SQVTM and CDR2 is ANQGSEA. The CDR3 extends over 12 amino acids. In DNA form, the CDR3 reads TGCAGCGTTGCGGGCGCCAATCAGCCCCAGCATTTT. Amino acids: CSVAGANQPQHF.

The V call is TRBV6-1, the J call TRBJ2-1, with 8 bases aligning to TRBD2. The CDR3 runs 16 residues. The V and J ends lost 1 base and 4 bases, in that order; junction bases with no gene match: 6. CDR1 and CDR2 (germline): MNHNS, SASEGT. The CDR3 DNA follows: TGTGCCAGCAGTGAAGATGCGGGAGGTTCGTACAATGAGCAGTTCTTC. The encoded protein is CASSEDAGGSYNEQFF.

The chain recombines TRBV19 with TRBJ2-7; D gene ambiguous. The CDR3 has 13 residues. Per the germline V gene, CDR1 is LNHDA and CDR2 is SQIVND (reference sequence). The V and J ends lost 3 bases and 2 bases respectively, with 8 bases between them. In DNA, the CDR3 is TGTGCCAGTAGTATTAAGGAACCCTACGAGCAGTACTTC. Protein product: CASSIKEPYEQYF. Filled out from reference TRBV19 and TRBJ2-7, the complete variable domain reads DGGITQSPKYLFRKEGQNVTLSCEQNLNHDAMYWYRQDPGQGLRLIYYSQIVNDFQKGDIAEGYSVSREKKESFPLTVTSAQKNPTAFYLCASSIKEPYEQYFGPGTRLTVT.

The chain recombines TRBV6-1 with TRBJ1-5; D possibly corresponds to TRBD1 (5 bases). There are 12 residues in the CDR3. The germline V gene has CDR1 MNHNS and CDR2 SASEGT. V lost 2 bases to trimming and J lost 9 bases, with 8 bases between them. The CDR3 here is CASSERGRPQHF. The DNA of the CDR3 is TGTGCCAGCAGTGAACGGGGGAGGCCCCAGCATTTT.

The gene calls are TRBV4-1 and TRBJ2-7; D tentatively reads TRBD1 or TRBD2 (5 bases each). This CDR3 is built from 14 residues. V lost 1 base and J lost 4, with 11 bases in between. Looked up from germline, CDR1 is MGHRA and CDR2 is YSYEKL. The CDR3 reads CASSQVQGEYEQYF. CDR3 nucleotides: TGCGCCAGCAGCCAAGTCCAGGGAGAATACGAGCAGTACTTC.

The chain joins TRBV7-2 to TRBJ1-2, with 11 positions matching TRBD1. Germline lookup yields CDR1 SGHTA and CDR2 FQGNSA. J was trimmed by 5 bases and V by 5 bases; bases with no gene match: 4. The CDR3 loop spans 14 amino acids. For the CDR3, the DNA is TGTGCCAGCAGCAAGGACAGGGGGCGGTATGGCTACACCTTC. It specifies CASSKDRGRYGYTF.

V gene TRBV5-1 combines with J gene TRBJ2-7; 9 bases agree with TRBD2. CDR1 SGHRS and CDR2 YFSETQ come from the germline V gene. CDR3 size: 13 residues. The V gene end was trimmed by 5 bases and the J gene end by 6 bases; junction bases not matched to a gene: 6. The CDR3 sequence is CASRISGGSEQYF. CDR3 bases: TGCGCCAGCAGAATTAGCGGGGGAAGCGAGCAGTACTTC.

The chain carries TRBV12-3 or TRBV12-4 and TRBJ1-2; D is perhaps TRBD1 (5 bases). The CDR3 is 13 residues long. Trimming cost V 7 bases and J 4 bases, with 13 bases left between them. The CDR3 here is CASKRQSPYGYTF. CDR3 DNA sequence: TGTGCCAGCAAAAGACAGTCGCCCTATGGCTACACCTTC.

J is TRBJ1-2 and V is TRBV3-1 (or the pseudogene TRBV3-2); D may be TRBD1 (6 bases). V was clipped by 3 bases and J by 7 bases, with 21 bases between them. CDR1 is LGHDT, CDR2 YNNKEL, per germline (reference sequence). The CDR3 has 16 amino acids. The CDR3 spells CASSQSAGGALSGYTF. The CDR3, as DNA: TGTGCCAGCAGCCAGTCAGCGGGGGGGGCGCTCAGTGGCTACACCTTC.

For the CDR3, the DNA is TGTGCCAGCGGACAGGGGGCTAACTATGGCTACACCTTC. Its translation: CASGQGANYGYTF. The V call is TRBV12-3 or TRBV12-4, the J call TRBJ1-2, with 10 bases identical to TRBD1. With 8 bases clipped from V and 0 bases from J, the junction kept 0 bases outside the gene matches. CDR3 length: 13 residues.

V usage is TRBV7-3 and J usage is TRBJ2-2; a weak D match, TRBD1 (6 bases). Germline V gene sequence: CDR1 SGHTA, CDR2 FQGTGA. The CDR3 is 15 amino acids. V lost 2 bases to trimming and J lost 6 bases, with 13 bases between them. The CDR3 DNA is TGTGCCAGCAGCTTATCAGGGGTTGGGGCCGGGGAGCTGTTTTTT. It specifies CASSLSGVGAGELFF. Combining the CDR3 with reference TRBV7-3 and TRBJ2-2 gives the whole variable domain GAGVSQTPSNKVTEKGKYVELRCDPISGHTALYWYRQSLGQGPEFLIYFQGTGAADDSGLPNDRFFAVRPEGSVSTLKIQRTERGDSAVYLCASSLSGVGAGELFFGEGSRLTVL.